The text below deals with one TCR beta chain. These data come from a study of cytomegalovirus exposure and HLA in healthy donors. As for the study in general: The same platform was used for the 90 to 150 validation repertoires as for the 650 to 700 first-cohort repertoires, as reported in a later analysis.

The J segment lost 6 bases and the V segment lost 5 bases, leaving 8 bases of the junction unmatched. CDR1 LNHDA and CDR2 SQIVND come from the germline V gene (reference sequence). The CDR3 runs to 14 residues. Clones were read by immunoSEQ multiplex PCR, and TCRdb kept only the in-frame ones, dropping some. The sample lists 57,000 or so clones, approximately 96% occurring once. The sequenced sample consisted of PBMCs. The sequence was obtained from a man between 18 and 29 years old in good health and CMV-seronegative. This chain joins TRBV19 and TRBJ2-7; TRBD2 agrees at 9 bases. In DNA, the CDR3 is TGTGCCAGTAGTCAAGCGGGAGGACCTCTCGAGCAGTACTTC. The encoded protein is CASSQAGGPLEQYF.